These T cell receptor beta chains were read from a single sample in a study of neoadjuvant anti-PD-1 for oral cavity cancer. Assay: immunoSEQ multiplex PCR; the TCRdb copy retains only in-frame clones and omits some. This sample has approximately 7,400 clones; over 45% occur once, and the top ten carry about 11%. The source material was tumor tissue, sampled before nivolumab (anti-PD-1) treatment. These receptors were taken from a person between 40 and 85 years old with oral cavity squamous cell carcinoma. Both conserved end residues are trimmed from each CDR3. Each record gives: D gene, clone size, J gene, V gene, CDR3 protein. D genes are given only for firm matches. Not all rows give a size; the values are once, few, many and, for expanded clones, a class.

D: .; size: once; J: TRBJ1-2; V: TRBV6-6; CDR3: AVGGANYGYT
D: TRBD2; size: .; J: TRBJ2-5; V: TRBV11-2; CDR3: ASSPAGGGVSETQY
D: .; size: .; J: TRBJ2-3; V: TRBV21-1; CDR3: ARSTDTQY
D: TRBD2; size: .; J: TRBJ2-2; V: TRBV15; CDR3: ATSTSRSGRGGELF
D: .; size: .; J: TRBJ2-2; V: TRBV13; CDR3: ASSLGKNTGELF
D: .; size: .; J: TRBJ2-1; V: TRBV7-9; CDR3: ASSLDGPRGSYNEQF
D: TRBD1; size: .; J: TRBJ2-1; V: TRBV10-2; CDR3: ATGQDREAYNEQF
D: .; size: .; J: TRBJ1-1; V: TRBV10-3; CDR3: AISGSGVATEAF
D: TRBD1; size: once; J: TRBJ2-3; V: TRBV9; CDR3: ASSQQGQGDTQY
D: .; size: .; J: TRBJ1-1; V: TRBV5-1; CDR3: ASSLGQMNTEAF
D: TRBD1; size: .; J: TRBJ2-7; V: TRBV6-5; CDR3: ASSPDRGLYEQY
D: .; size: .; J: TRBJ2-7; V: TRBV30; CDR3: ALGYTGYEQY
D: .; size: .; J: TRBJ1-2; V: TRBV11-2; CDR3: ASSPQSYGYT
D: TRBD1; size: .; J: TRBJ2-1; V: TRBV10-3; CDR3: AISGQGEVYNEQF
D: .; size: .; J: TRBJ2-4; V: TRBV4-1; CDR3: ASDSGTENIQY
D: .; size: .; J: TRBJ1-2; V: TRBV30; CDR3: AWSLPITGPSYGYT
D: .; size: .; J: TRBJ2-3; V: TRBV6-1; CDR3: ASSPPGFSTDTQY
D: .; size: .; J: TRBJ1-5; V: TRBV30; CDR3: AWRGGDSNQPQH
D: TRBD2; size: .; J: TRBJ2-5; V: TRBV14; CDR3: ASSKGLAGGGYQETQY
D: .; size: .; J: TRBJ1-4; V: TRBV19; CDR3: ASTWEAYSEKLF